Below are 9 T cell receptor beta chains sequenced from a single sample in a study of prognosis after radiotherapy for stage I lung cancer (dated by TCRdb to the early 2020s). Sequencing took place on an Illumina HiSeq 3000. Two rounds of multiplex PCR were used to amplify the TCR beta CDR3 region from genomic DNA. In the first PCR round, primers specific to each TRBV and TRBJ gene were used, and the primer sequences were filed in Chinese patent CN105087789A. TCRdb passed the public sequencing reads through fastp at Q25 and MiXCR, retaining productive beta sequences. Every CDR3 protein is listed once, alongside the most common genes and DNA of its rows. Within this sample are around 17,000 distinct CDR3 sequences, with roughly 30% of them counted one time only. The ten largest make up about a third of the sample. The sequenced sample was PBMCs, obtained before or after stereotactic body radiation therapy (not recorded which). These receptors were obtained from a donor at least 50 years old with non-small cell lung cancer.

This clonotype has at least ten counts. The rearrangement links TRBV7-9 to TRBJ2-7, with 7 bases lining up with TRBD2. From germline, CDR1 is SEHNR and CDR2 FQNEAQ (reference sequence). Trimming took 5 bases from V and 6 from J; bases not matched to a gene: 10. This CDR3 is 14 amino acids long. This CDR3 reads CASSPRGGAGEQYF. Written as DNA, the CDR3 is TGTGCCAGCAGCCCCCGGGGAGGGGCTGGCGAGCAGTACTTC.

At least ten counts were recorded for this clonotype. The genes are TRBV5-1 and TRBJ1-3; D possibly corresponds to TRBD1 (5 bases). This CDR3 comprises 15 residues. Germline CDR1 is SGHRS and CDR2 is YFSETQ. Trimming shortened V by 0 bases and J by 6 bases, and 13 bases separated the two germline ends. DNA for the CDR3: TGCGCCAGCAGCTTGGCGGTCCAGGGTGAAAACACCATATATTTT. As protein: CASSLAVQGENTIYF.

Of note for this clonotype: A far larger clone is one base from this, pointing to a likely read error. V usage is TRBV6-2 or TRBV6-3 and J usage is TRBJ2-7; 15 bases map to TRBD2. Per the germline V gene, CDR1 is MNHEY and CDR2 is SVGEGT. The length of the CDR3 is 19 residues. V lost 5 bases to trimming and J lost 7 bases; unmatched junction nucleotides: 18. The CDR3 bases are TGTGCCAGCAGTCCCACCTCCGGGACTAGCGGGAGGCACAACAATGAGCAGTACTTC. This encodes CASSPTSGTSGRHNNEQYF.

The chain couples TRBV7-9 to TRBJ2-7; D might be TRBD2 (6 bases). The CDR3 totals 14 residues. V was pared by 4 bases and J by 5 bases, with 15 bases between. Germline V gene data show CDR1 as SEHNR and CDR2 as FQNEAQ (reference sequence). DNA for the CDR3: TGTGCCAGCAGCTCTATCTGGAGGGTGGACGAGCAGTACTTC. It translates to CASSSIWRVDEQYF.

The table lists this clonotype with a count of one. The junction does not match germline at one end; this may be a read error. The genes are TRBV6-5 and TRBJ2-6; D is uncertain. This CDR3 region has 16 residues. Germline lookup yields CDR1 MNHEY and CDR2 SVGAGI. The CDR3 nucleotides are TGTGCCAGCAGTTACTCAATGTCCTCTGGGGACAACGTCCTGACTTTC. It encodes CASSYSMSSGDNVLTF.

This clonotype was seen ten or more times. J is TRBJ2-3 and V is TRBV19, with TRBD2 identical over 9 bases. Germline-derived CDR1 and CDR2 are LNHDA and SQIVND (reference sequence). After removal of 1 base from V and 4 bases from J, the junction contained 3 bases not matched to a gene. CDR3 length equals 15 residues. CDR3 protein: CASSIAASGADTQYF. CDR3 nucleotides: TGTGCCAGTAGTATAGCAGCTAGCGGGGCAGATACGCAGTATTTT.

Details on this clonotype: One base separates it from a far larger clone, so it is likely a read error. J is TRBJ1-2 and V is TRBV7-2, with TRBD1 as a possible D gene (5 bases). With 5 bases removed from V and 4 bases from J, the gap between germline ends came to 20 bases. The CDR3 has 16 residues. Germline V gives CDR1 SGHTA, CDR2 FQGNSA. The CDR3 DNA is TGTGCCAGCAGCGTCGGCCCCGGCGGGGGGACCTATGGCTACACCTTC. This encodes CASSVGPGGGTYGYTF.

On this clonotype itself: A read error is the likely source, as a far larger clone sits one nucleotide away. CDR3: CVSSDTDRGTEAFF. The CDR3 region has the DNA TGTGTCAGCAGTGACACAGACAGGGGCACTGAAGCTTTCTTT. The rearrangement links TRBV6-2 or TRBV6-3 to TRBJ1-1; 8 positions agree with TRBD1. The CDR3 length is 14 residues. Germline V gene data show CDR1 as MNHEY and CDR2 as SVGEGT.

For this clonotype: A read error may be the cause here, since a much bigger clone is one base away. The CDR3 region has the DNA TGCAGTACGGGGGGGGGACACAATGAGAAGTTCTTC. Amino acid sequence: CSTGGGHNEKFF. V gene TRBV20-1 combines with J gene TRBJ2-1; 8 nucleotides agree with TRBD2. The CDR3 has 12 amino acids. Per the germline V gene, CDR1 is DFQATT and CDR2 is SNEGSKA (reference sequence).